This TCR beta chain was identified during a study of human CD8 memory T cell subsets. Study-wide points: Estimated Chao1 values suggested that diversity was greater among stem-like memory T cells than among precursor exhausted T cells. The stem-like memory T cell repertoire shared very little with the precursor exhausted T cell repertoire.

CDR1 and CDR2 (germline): SEHNR, FQNEAQ (reference sequence). This CDR3 contains 15 residues. Investigators built TCR beta libraries using UMI-labeled 5' RACE. With the 5' RACE reads reprocessed, TCRdb shows one record per CDR3 protein and no DNA. Its table records more than 15,000 distinct CDR3 sequences. For this clonotype: Its specificity is not known.

Phenotypically, stem-like memory CD8+ T cells (TSTEM) were characterized as CCR7+ PD-1- TIGIT-. The TCR comes from a human donor in good health. The chain combines TRBV7-9 with TRBJ2-7; TCRdb lists TRBD1, though no DNA is available to test this call. Sequencing was carried out using CD8+ stem-like memory T cells (TSCM and TCM) sorted from PBMCs. Subset defined: stem-like memory CD8 T cells (TSTEM), CCR7+ PD-1- TIGIT-. The CDR3 region is CASSFGTGTSYEQYF.